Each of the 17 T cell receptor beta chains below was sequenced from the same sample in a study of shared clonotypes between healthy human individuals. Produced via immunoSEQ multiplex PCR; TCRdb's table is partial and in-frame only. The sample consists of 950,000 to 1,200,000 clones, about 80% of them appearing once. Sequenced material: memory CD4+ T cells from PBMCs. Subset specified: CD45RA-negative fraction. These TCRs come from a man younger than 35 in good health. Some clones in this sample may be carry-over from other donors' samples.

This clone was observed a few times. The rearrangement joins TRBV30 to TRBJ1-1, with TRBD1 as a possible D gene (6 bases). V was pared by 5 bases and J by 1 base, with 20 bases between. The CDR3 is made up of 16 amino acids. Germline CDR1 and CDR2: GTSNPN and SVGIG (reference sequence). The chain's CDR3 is CAWSALGADRNTEAFF. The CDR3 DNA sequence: TGTGCCTGGTCGGCATTGGGGGCCGATAGGAACACTGAAGCTTTCTTT.

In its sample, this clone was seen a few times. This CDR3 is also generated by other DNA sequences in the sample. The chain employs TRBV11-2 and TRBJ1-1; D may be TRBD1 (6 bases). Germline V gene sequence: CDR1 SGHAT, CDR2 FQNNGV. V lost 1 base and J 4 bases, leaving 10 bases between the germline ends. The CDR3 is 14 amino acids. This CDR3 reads CASSLVGAGTEAFF. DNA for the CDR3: TGTGCCAGCAGCTTAGTGGGGGCAGGCACTGAAGCTTTCTTT.

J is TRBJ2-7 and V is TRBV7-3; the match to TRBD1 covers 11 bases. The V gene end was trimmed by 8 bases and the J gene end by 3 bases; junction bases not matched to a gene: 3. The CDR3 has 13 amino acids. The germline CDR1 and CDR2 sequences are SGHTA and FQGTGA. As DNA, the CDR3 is TGTGCCAGCGGGACAGGGGGACTCTACGAGCAGTACTTC. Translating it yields CASGTGGLYEQYF.

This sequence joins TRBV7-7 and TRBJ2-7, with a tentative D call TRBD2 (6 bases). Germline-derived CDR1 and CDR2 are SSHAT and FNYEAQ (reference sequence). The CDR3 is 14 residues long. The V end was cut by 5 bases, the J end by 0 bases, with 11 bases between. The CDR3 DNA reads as TGTGCCAGCAGCCTGGGGGGTGACTCCTACGAGCAGTACTTC. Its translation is CASSLGGDSYEQYF.

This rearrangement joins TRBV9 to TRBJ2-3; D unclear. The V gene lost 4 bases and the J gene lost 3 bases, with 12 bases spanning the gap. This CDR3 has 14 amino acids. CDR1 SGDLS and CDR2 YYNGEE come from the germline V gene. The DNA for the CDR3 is TGTGCCAGCAGCTTAGGGCAGCTTACAGATACGCAGTATTTT. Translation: CASSLGQLTDTQYF. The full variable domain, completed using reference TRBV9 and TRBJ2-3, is DSGVTQTPKHLITATGQRVTLRCSPRSGDLSVYWYQQSLDQGLQFLIQYYNGEERAKGNILERFSAQQFPDLHSELNLSSLELGDSALYFCASSLGQLTDTQYFGPGTRLTVL.

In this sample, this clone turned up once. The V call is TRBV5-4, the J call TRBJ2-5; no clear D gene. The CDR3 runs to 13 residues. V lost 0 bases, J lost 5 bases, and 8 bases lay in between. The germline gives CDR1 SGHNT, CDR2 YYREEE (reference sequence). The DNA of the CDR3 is TGTGCCAGCAGCTTGGGCAGGACCGAGACCCAGTACTTC. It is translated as CASSLGRTETQYF. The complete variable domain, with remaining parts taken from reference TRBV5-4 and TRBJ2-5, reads ETGVTQSPTHLIKTRGQQVTLRCSSQSGHNTVSWYQQALGQGPQFIFQYYREEENGRGNFPPRFSGLQFPNYSSELNVNALELDDSALYLCASSLGRTETQYFGPGTRLLVL.

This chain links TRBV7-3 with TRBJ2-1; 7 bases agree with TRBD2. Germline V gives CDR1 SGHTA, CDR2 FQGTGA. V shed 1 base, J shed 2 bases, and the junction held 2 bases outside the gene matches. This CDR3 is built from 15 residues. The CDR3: CASSLRLAAYNEQFF. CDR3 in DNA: TGTGCCAGCAGCTTAAGGCTAGCGGCCTACAATGAGCAGTTCTTC.

The CDR3 DNA is TGTGCCAGCAGCTCCCCCGGGAGGGGGGCTGGAAACACCATATATTTT. Its protein product is CASSSPGRGAGNTIYF. This chain joins TRBV28 and TRBJ1-3, with D tentatively TRBD1 (6 bases). Germline CDR1 and CDR2: MDHEN and SYDVKM. The CDR3 totals 16 residues. V shed 6 bases and J shed 2 bases, with 17 bases lying between them. Variable domain in full (rest from reference TRBV28 and TRBJ1-3): DVKVTQSSRYLVKRTGEKVFLECVQDMDHENMFWYRQDPGLGLRLIYFSYDVKMKEKGDIPEGYSVSREKKERFSLILESASTNQTSMYLCASSSPGRGAGNTIYFGEGSWLTVV.

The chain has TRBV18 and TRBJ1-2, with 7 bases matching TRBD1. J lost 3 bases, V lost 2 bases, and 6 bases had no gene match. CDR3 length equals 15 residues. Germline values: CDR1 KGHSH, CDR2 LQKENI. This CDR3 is CASSPGPQGDYGYTF. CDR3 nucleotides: TGTGCCAGCTCACCAGGGCCGCAGGGGGACTATGGCTACACCTTC.

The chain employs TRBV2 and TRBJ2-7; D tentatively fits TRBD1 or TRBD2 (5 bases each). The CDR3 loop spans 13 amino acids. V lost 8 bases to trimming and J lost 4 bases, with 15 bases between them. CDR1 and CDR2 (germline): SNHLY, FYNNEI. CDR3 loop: CASSRRGGYEQYF. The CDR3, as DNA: TGTGCCAGCTCCCGCCGTGGGGGATACGAGCAGTACTTC.

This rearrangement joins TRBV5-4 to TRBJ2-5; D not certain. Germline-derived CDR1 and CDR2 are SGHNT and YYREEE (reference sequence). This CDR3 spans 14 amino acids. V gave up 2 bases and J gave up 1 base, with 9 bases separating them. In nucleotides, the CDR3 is TGTGCCAGCAGCTTTATGTACAGCCAAGAGACCCAGTACTTC. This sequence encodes CASSFMYSQETQYF.

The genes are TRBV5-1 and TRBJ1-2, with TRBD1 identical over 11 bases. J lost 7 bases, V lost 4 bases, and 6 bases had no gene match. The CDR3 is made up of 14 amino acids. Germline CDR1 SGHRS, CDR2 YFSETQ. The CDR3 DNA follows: TGCGCCAGCAGCCGAGGGACAGGGGGTGGTGGCTACACCTTC. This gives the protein CASSRGTGGGGYTF. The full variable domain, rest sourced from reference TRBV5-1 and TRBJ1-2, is KAGVTQTPRYLIKTRGQQVTLSCSPISGHRSVSWYQQTPGQGLQFLFEYFSETQRNKGNFPGRFSGRQFSNSRSEMNVSTLELGDSALYLCASSRGTGGGGYTFGSGTRLTVV.

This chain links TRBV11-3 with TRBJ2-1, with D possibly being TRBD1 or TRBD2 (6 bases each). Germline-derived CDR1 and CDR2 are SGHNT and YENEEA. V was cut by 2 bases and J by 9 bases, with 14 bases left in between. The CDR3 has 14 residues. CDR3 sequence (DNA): TGTGCCAGCAGCTTAAGGGGGGCGTACGGTGAGCAGTTCTTC. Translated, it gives CASSLRGAYGEQFF.

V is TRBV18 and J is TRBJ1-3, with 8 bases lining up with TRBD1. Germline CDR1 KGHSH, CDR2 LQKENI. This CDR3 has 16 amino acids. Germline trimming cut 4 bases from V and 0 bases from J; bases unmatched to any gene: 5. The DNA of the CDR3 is TGTGCCAGCTCACTCGGACAGGGAAACTCTGGAAACACCATATATTTT. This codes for CASSLGQGNSGNTIYF.

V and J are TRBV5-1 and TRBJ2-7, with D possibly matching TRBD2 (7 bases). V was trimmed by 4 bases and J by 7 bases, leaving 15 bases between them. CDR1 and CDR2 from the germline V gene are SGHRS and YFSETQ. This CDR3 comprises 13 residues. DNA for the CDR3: TGCGCCAGCAGCCCCGGGGGGCCACAAGAGCAGTACTTC. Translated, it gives CASSPGGPQEQYF.

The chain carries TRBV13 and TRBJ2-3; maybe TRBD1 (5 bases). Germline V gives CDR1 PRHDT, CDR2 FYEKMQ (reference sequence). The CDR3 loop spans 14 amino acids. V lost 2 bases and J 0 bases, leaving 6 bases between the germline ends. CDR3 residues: CASSLRGSTDTQYF. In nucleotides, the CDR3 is TGTGCCAGCAGCTTAAGGGGCAGCACAGATACGCAGTATTTT.

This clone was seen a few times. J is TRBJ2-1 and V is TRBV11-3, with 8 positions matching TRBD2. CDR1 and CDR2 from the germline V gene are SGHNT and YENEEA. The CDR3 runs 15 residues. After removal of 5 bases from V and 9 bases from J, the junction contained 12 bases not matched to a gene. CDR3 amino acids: CASSPAGMAGGEQFF. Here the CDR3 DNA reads TGTGCCAGCAGCCCCGCCGGTATGGCGGGAGGTGAGCAGTTCTTC.